The TCR beta chain under discussion was sequenced for a study of blood T cell repertoires in COVID-19. Study context: Material from acute and convalescent COVID-19 was sourced from the United States, Italy and Spain.

Study processing details: It was from reference gene primer amplification that nucleated cell counts were estimated. Repertoires were generated with immunoSEQ multiplex PCR, while TCRdb's copy carries only in-frame clones and drops some. The DNA was the basis for D and trimming; V, J and clone size are from that table. The sample consists of approximately 210,000 clones, roughly 82% of them appearing once. The sequencing input was peripheral blood. The source of this sequence is a woman in her forties with acute or convalescent COVID-19.

The CDR3 sequence is CASGDGTGAGANVLTF. The CDR3 region has the DNA TGTGCTAGTGGGGACGGGACAGGGGCCGGGGCCAACGTCCTGACTTTC. V and J are TRBV12-5 and TRBJ2-6; 10 nucleotides align to TRBD1. Germline V CDR1 and CDR2: LGHNT, FRNRAP. There are 16 residues in the CDR3. V was clipped by 6 bases and J by 4 bases; unmatched bases: 6.